This TCR beta chain appears in the sequencing data of a study of T-cell reconstitution after alpha-beta-depleted transplantation in children. Using unique molecular identifiers, the investigators prepared the TCRbeta library. From the PCR reads, TCRdb called clonotypes with MiXCR, one entry per CDR3 protein. Of 750,000 to 950,000 distinct CDR3 sequences listed, about 16% are singletons. This clonotype was detected many times. CDR3 length: 11 amino acids. Between the trimmed V and J ends, which lost 8 bases and 3 bases, there was a span of 5 bases. Germline CDR1 and CDR2: MNHEY and SMNVEV (reference sequence).

This sample comprised PBMCs, mostly from graft donor cells, obtained 360 days after TCRalphabeta/CD19-depleted stem cell transplant. V and J are TRBV27 and TRBJ2-1; D is unresolved. This TCR derives from a male patient younger than 18 who had a stem cell transplant for acute lymphoblastic leukemia, so the T cells may come from the graft donor. Here the CDR3 reads CASGIYNEQFF. Written as DNA, the CDR3 is TGTGCCAGCGGCATCTACAATGAGCAGTTCTTC.